A single sample gave rise to the 28 T cell receptor beta chains below, sequenced in a study of blood T cells in healthy people across ages (dated by TCRdb to the mid-2010s). The method behind the library was 5' RACE. The sequencing machine was an Illumina HiSeq 2500. The second PCR ran for about 6 to 11 cycles and used a J-beta primer mix along with a sample-barcoded 5' primer. The raw public reads went through TCRdb reprocessing: fastp at Q25, MiXCR clone calling, in-frame beta chains kept. Rows with a matching CDR3 protein are joined into one entry that keeps the most common DNA and genes. For this sample the table gives about 970,000 distinct CDR3 sequences, of which roughly 47% were detected only once. The ten largest clones add up to 20% to 25% of the sample. Sequencing was done on a sample of blood. These TCRs come from a woman aged 55-69 years in good health.

The gene calls are TRBV6-6 and TRBJ2-7; a weak D match, TRBD1 (6 bases). The CDR3 is 16 amino acids. Looked up from germline, CDR1 is MNHNY and CDR2 is SVGAGI (reference sequence). Trimming shortened V by 7 bases and J by 2 bases, and 21 bases separated the two germline ends. Here the CDR3 DNA reads TGTGCCAGCAATCCTCCTACAGGGTCCCCACCCTACGAGCAGTACTTC. As protein: CASNPPTGSPPYEQYF.

A few counts support this clonotype. V usage is TRBV10-3 and J usage is TRBJ2-1; D gene uncertain. V lost 0 bases and J lost 11, with 11 bases in between. Germline CDR1 ENHRY, CDR2 SYGVKD. There are 13 residues in the CDR3. DNA of the CDR3: TGTGCCATCAGTGAGTCCGGTGCCGACCAGCAGTTCTTC. It yields the protein CAISESGADQQFF.

The chain is built from TRBV20-1 and TRBJ2-5; the D gene is possibly TRBD2 (7 bases). TRBJ2-7 matches the DNA end more closely, so the J call is doubtful. The CDR3 covers 15 residues. CDR1 and CDR2 from the germline V gene are DFQATT and SNEGSKA (reference sequence). In DNA, the CDR3 is TGCAGTGCTAGAGGGGGGGCGGGAGCTTACTACGAGCAGTACTTC. Translating gives CSARGGAGAYYEQYF.

This clonotype was observed at least ten times. The chain is built from TRBV4-3 and TRBJ2-7, with D unclear. The CDR3 runs 17 residues. Trimming shortened V by 0 bases and J by 2 bases, and 17 bases separated the two germline ends. CDR1 and CDR2 (germline): LGHNA, YSLEER. In nucleotides, the CDR3 is TGCGCCAGCAGCCAAGATTTGATAGGTCCTGCGGCCTACGAGCAGTACTTC. It specifies CASSQDLIGPAAYEQYF.

This sequence joins TRBV7-9 and TRBJ1-2; D is undetermined. Trimming stripped 3 bases from V and 6 bases from J, with 20 bases between. Germline V gives CDR1 SEHNR, CDR2 FQNEAQ (reference sequence). The CDR3 length is 16 residues. CDR3 sequence: CASSFVRHLLGDGYTF. The CDR3 DNA sequence: TGTGCCAGCAGCTTTGTTAGACACCTTTTGGGTGATGGCTACACCTTC. The whole variable domain, remainder taken from reference TRBV7-9 and TRBJ1-2, is DTGVSQNPRHKITKRGQNVTFRCDPISEHNRLYWYRQTLGQGPEFLTYFQNEAQLEKSRLLSDRFSAERPKGSFSTLEIQRTEQGDSAMYLCASSFVRHLLGDGYTFGSGTRLTVV.

In regard to this clonotype: At one boundary the junction diverges from the germline segment, which might be a read error. The genes are TRBV11-1 and TRBJ2-3; TRBD1 is a possible D gene (6 bases). This CDR3 is built from 15 residues. Germline CDR1 reads SGHAT; CDR2 reads FQDESV (reference sequence). The CDR3 spells CASSRAGTSIDTQYF. Here the CDR3 DNA reads TGTGCCAGCTCCCGCGCCGGGACAAGCATAGATACGCAGTATTTT.

V usage is TRBV3-1 and J usage is TRBJ2-4; possible D gene TRBD1, 6 bases. The CDR3 is 14 amino acids. Germline-derived CDR1 and CDR2 are LGHDT and YNNKEL (reference sequence). Trimming pared 1 base from V and 4 bases from J, leaving 8 bases between. The CDR3 nucleotides read TGTGCCAGCAGCCAAGCCGACAGGAAAAACATTCAGTACTTC. This codes for CASSQADRKNIQYF.

V and J are TRBV12-3 or TRBV12-4 and TRBJ2-7; 8 positions agree with TRBD1. The CDR3 is 13 residues long. V lost 7 bases and J lost 6; bases outside the gene matches: 8. The CDR3 DNA reads as TGTGCCAGCAAGAACAGGGGGTCTTTCGAGCAGTACTTC. Translating gives CASKNRGSFEQYF.

This sequence joins TRBV12-3 or TRBV12-4 and TRBJ2-3, with D perhaps matching TRBD2 (5 bases). Trimming stripped 3 bases from V and 2 bases from J, with 15 bases between. The CDR3 sequence is 16 residues long. The CDR3 reads CASSLYIGGNTDTQYF. Written as DNA, the CDR3 is TGTGCCAGCAGTTTGTACATAGGAGGTAACACAGATACGCAGTATTTT.

The chain joins TRBV27 to TRBJ2-7; D gene unclear. The CDR3 spans 12 residues. V was clipped by 8 bases and J by 4 bases, with 12 bases between them. Germline CDR1 and CDR2: MNHEY and SMNVEV (reference sequence). CDR3 DNA sequence: TGTGCCAGCCCCCCCACCCTTTACGAGCAGTACTTC. Translation gives CASPPTLYEQYF.

This clonotype has just a few counts. The rearrangement links TRBV27 to TRBJ2-7; TRBD2 matches at 8 bases. V shed 5 bases, J shed 3 bases, and the junction held 9 bases outside the gene matches. The CDR3 covers 15 residues. The germline V gene has CDR1 MNHEY and CDR2 SMNVEV (reference sequence). CDR3 loop: CASSPRRLAGYEQYF. As DNA, the CDR3 is TGTGCCAGCAGTCCCCGAAGGCTAGCGGGCTACGAGCAGTACTTC.

This clonotype was recorded a few times. V gene TRBV20-1 combines with J gene TRBJ2-5; tentative D call: TRBD2 (6 bases). The J call may be in error: the DNA end matches TRBJ2-7 better. This CDR3 spans 13 amino acids. Germline CDR1 DFQATT, CDR2 SNEGSKA (reference sequence). DNA of the CDR3: TGCAGTGGCACACCGGGACTCAACTACGAGCAGTACTTC. This encodes CSGTPGLNYEQYF.

This sequence joins TRBV29-1 and TRBJ2-7; D perhaps matches TRBD2 (6 bases). The germline V and J ends were trimmed by 6 bases and 3 bases, with 21 bases remaining between them. Germline V lookup: CDR1 SQVTM, CDR2 ANQGSEA. CDR3 length equals 15 residues. CDR3: CSVKAGAGLVYEQYF. DNA of the CDR3: TGCAGCGTCAAGGCGGGTGCGGGACTCGTCTACGAGCAGTACTTC.

The chain is built from TRBV20-1 and TRBJ2-3; possible D gene TRBD1, 5 bases. V was trimmed by 5 bases and J by 2 bases, leaving 17 bases between them. The CDR3 covers 15 residues. Germline values: CDR1 DFQATT, CDR2 SNEGSKA (reference sequence). The CDR3 is CSAPERGRDTDTQYF. DNA for the CDR3: TGCAGTGCTCCAGAGAGAGGCAGGGACACAGATACGCAGTATTTT.

This clonotype was found many times. The chain uses TRBV15 and TRBJ2-5; the match to TRBD2 covers 7 bases. J gave up 2 bases and V 8 bases, and 11 bases lay outside the gene matches. CDR1 and CDR2 (germline): LNHNV, YYDKDF (reference sequence). The CDR3 consists of 15 residues. The CDR3 loop reads CATGGEAVWQETQYF. The CDR3 nucleotides read TGTGCCACCGGGGGGGAGGCGGTTTGGCAAGAGACCCAGTACTTC. The entire variable domain, with the rest obtained from reference TRBV15 and TRBJ2-5, is as follows: DAMVIQNPRYQVTQFGKPVTLSCSQTLNHNVMYWYQQKSSQAPKLLFHYYDKDFNNEADTPDNFQSRRPNTSFCFLDIRSPGLGDTAMYLCATGGEAVWQETQYFGPGTRLLVL.

A few counts support this clonotype. The chain carries TRBV7-2 and TRBJ2-4, with TRBD2 matching 7 bases. This CDR3 is 15 amino acids long. From germline, CDR1 is SGHTA and CDR2 FQGNSA. J gave up 8 bases and V 1 base, and 8 bases lay outside the gene matches. The CDR3 coding sequence is TGTGCCAGCAGCTTAGATGGGGGGGACTCGGACATTCAGTACTTC. The encoded protein is CASSLDGGDSDIQYF.

This clonotype was seen a few times. This chain connects TRBV7-6 to TRBJ2-3; 9 bases align to TRBD1. The trim removed 5 bases at V and 1 base at J, leaving 7 bases unmatched. CDR1 is SGHVS and CDR2 is FNYEAQ in the germline V gene. There are 16 residues in the CDR3. CDR3 region: CASSLLRDRGTDTQYF. The CDR3 bases are TGTGCCAGCAGCCTCCTCCGGGACAGGGGCACAGATACGCAGTATTTT.

The chain has TRBV4-3 and TRBJ2-1; D is unclear. The CDR3 has 13 residues. From germline, CDR1 is LGHNA and CDR2 YSLEER. Trimming took 3 bases from V and 9 from J, leaving 12 bases between them. The CDR3 DNA sequence: TGCGCCAGCAGCCAGTTCCCCTCGGGTGAGCAGTTCTTC. It specifies CASSQFPSGEQFF.

The chain employs TRBV2 and TRBJ2-4; no clear D gene. CDR1 and CDR2 from the germline V gene are SNHLY and FYNNEI. Deletions cut 4 bases from V and 4 bases from J, with 11 bases between. CDR3 length equals 14 residues. CDR3 protein: CASSVSFGKNIQYF. CDR3 in DNA: TGTGCCAGCAGTGTAAGCTTCGGGAAAAACATTCAGTACTTC.

V usage is TRBV29-1 and J usage is TRBJ1-1; D possibly corresponds to TRBD1 (5 bases). V lost 6 bases to trimming and J lost 3 bases, with 14 bases between them. CDR3 length: 13 amino acids. Per the germline V gene, CDR1 is SQVTM and CDR2 is ANQGSEA. The CDR3 coding sequence is TGCAGCGTGATGGCAGGGAGGTACACTGAAGCTTTCTTT. It encodes CSVMAGRYTEAFF.

V and J are TRBV29-1 and TRBJ2-1; the match to TRBD1 covers 7 bases. The ends lost 7 bases at V and 8 bases at J; junction bases unmatched: 14. This CDR3 comprises 14 residues. Germline CDR1 reads SQVTM; CDR2 reads ANQGSEA. The CDR3 DNA reads as TGCAGCGCCCCGGACAGGACAACGTGGGATGAGCAGTTCTTC. Translation: CSAPDRTTWDEQFF.

This clonotype was observed a single time. The gene calls are TRBV5-1 and TRBJ2-7; 8 bases map to TRBD1. This CDR3 comprises 15 residues. V lost 5 bases and J lost 1; bases outside the gene matches: 8. Germline lookup yields CDR1 SGHRS and CDR2 YFSETQ. The CDR3 nucleotides read TGCGCCAGCAGTCCGGACAGGGTAAAGTCCTACGAGCAGTACTTC. Its protein product is CASSPDRVKSYEQYF.

This clonotype was found many times. This chain links TRBV7-2 with TRBJ2-5; the match to TRBD2 covers 13 bases. CDR1 and CDR2 from the germline V gene are SGHTA and FQGNSA. V lost 4 bases to trimming and J lost 9 bases; unmatched junction nucleotides: 5. The CDR3 consists of 14 residues. This chain's CDR3 is CASSYRTSGSSQYF. The CDR3, as DNA: TGTGCCAGCAGCTACCGGACTAGCGGGAGTTCCCAGTACTTC.

The gene calls are TRBV5-5 and TRBJ2-5; D not resolved. The CDR3 is made up of 14 amino acids. V lost 1 base, J lost 1 base, and 8 bases lay in between. Germline values: CDR1 SGHKS, CDR2 YYEKEE (reference sequence). CDR3 protein: CASSLRSVQETQYF. The CDR3 bases are TGTGCCAGCAGCTTGAGGAGCGTCCAAGAGACCCAGTACTTC.

In its sample, this clonotype was seen a few times. V and J are TRBV5-4 and TRBJ2-3, with 11 bases that match TRBD2. The V and J ends lost 2 bases and 4 bases, in that order; junction bases with no gene match: 9. The CDR3 totals 17 residues. Germline V gene sequence: CDR1 SGHNT, CDR2 YYREEE (reference sequence). The CDR3 here is CASSLAIAGGLADTQYF. The CDR3 DNA reads as TGTGCCAGCAGCTTAGCGATAGCGGGAGGGTTGGCAGATACGCAGTATTTT.

This clonotype was counted between two and nine times. The V call is TRBV20-1, the J call TRBJ2-5; D is possibly TRBD1 (5 bases). CDR1 and CDR2 (germline): DFQATT, SNEGSKA (reference sequence). The V end lost 6 bases, the J end lost 4 bases, and 15 bases lay between the germline ends. This CDR3 region has 13 residues. The CDR3 is CSARSGFAETQYF. The CDR3 DNA follows: TGCAGTGCAAGATCAGGGTTTGCAGAGACCCAGTACTTC.

The chain combines TRBV10-3 with TRBJ2-3; the D call may be TRBD1 or TRBD2 (6 bases each). The V and J ends lost 2 bases and 2 bases respectively, with 11 bases between them. Germline V gene data show CDR1 as ENHRY and CDR2 as SYGVKD. The CDR3 runs 15 residues. The DNA of the CDR3 is TGTGCCATCAGTGAGAGGGGGACTTTCACAGATACGCAGTATTTT. Translation gives CAISERGTFTDTQYF.

This clonotype has only a few counts. This sequence joins TRBV29-1 and TRBJ2-1; the D gene is possibly TRBD2 (6 bases). The CDR3 runs to 13 residues. Germline lookup yields CDR1 SQVTM and CDR2 ANQGSEA. Trimming took 8 bases from V and 6 from J, leaving 17 bases between them. The CDR3 loop reads CSITGTGTNEQFF. CDR3 in DNA: TGCAGCATAACCGGGACTGGAACCAATGAGCAGTTCTTC.